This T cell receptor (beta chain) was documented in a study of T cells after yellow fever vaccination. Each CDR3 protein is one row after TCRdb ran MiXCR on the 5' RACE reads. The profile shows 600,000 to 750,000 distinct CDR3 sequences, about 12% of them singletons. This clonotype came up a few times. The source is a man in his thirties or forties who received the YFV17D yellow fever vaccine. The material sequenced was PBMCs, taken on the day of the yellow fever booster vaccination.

The CDR3 here is CASSPSFGGYTEAFF. The CDR3 DNA follows: TGCGCCAGCAGCCCAAGTTTCGGAGGATACACTGAAGCTTTCTTT. The chain employs TRBV5-1 and TRBJ1-1; no clear D gene. CDR3 length: 15 residues. In germline, CDR1 is SGHRS, CDR2 YFSETQ. Trimming left V 4 bases short and J 3 bases short, with 16 bases between.